This paragraph covers one T cell receptor beta chain sequence. Germline V CDR1 and CDR2: ENHRY, SYGVKD. After removal of 6 bases from V and 5 bases from J, the junction contained 7 bases not matched to a gene. The CDR3 totals 14 residues. The sample originates from a study of blood T cell repertoires in COVID-19. Background on the study: Researchers got acute and convalescent COVID-19 samples from the United States, Italy and Spain. PBMCs, B-cell-depleted T cells, or T cells provided the cDNA or gDNA that made up the material.

Under the authors' procedure: Using reference gene primer amplification, nucleated cell counts were estimated. This table comes from immunoSEQ multiplex PCR, and its TCRdb copy is limited to in-frame clones, with some not included. That table gives V, J and clone size, and the DNA gave D and trimming. The table has 200,000 to 250,000 clones, approximately 90% seen once. The receptor was derived from a woman in her late teens or twenties who had recovered from COVID-19. The sequenced material came from peripheral blood. The gene calls are TRBV10-3 and TRBJ2-5; 9 positions match TRBD2. The CDR3 nucleotides are TGTGCCATCAGGCCTCGACTAGCGGAGGAGACCCAGTACTTC. It specifies CAIRPRLAEETQYF.